The rows below give T cell receptor beta chains drawn from one sample of a study of graft-versus-host responses after intestinal transplantation. Only in-frame clones appear in the TCRdb table, and some are missing; sequencing was by immunoSEQ multiplex PCR. Found here are 35,000 to 40,000 clones, under 85% of them singletons; the top ten hold 3.5%. This specimen consisted of PBMCs, obtained about 38 months after transplant. These receptors came from a human patient who received an intestinal transplant, so some T cells may come from the graft donor. Each CDR3 is given with its conserved first and last residue. D genes are given only for firm matches. Size is omitted from some rows. Given values are once, few, many or a class for expanded clones.

j_call | clone_size | d_call | v_call | cdr3_aa | cdr3_nt
TRBJ2-5 | . | . | TRBV15 | CATSRDRGVRETQYF | TGTGCCACCAGCAGAGATAGGGGGGTTCGGGAGACCCAGTACTTC
TRBJ2-1 | . | TRBD2 | TRBV5-1 | CASSLEGTSGEQFF | TGCGCCAGCAGCTTGGAGGGGACTAGCGGTGAGCAGTTCTTC
TRBJ2-2 | . | . | TRBV11-2 | CASSSTGSANTGELFF | TGTGCCAGCAGCTCCACAGGGTCAGCGAACACCGGGGAGCTGTTTTTT
TRBJ2-1 | . | . | TRBV28 | CASSLGQLLDNEQFF | TGTGCCAGCAGTCTAGGACAGCTCCTAGACAATGAGCAGTTCTTC
TRBJ1-6 | . | . | TRBV4-1 | CASSPLGPSPLHF | TGCGCCAGCAGCCCATTAGGTCCTTCACCCCTCCACTTT
TRBJ1-6 | . | . | TRBV11-2 | CASSLDSGGGRSPLHF | TGTGCCAGCAGCCTGGACTCCGGGGGAGGACGGTCACCCCTCCACTTT
TRBJ1-4 | few | . | TRBV6-6 | CASSYGGADEKLFF | TGTGCCAGCAGTTACGGGGGGGCAGATGAAAAACTGTTTTTT
TRBJ1-5 | . | TRBD1 | TRBV27 | CASSLSGQGNQPQHF | TGTGCCAGCAGTCTATCTGGACAGGGGAATCAGCCCCAGCATTTT
TRBJ2-1 | . | . | TRBV11-2 | CASLSGRANGEQFF | TGTGCCAGCCTCTCGGGCAGGGCTAACGGTGAGCAGTTCTTC
TRBJ2-7 | few | TRBD2 | TRBV15 | CATSRKTDLAGYEQYF | TGTGCCACCAGCAGAAAAACGGATCTAGCGGGGTACGAGCAGTACTTC